The present entry profiles one T cell receptor beta chain with its context. Its specificity is not known. The data were taken from a study of long-term antiretroviral therapy in people with HIV. Per donor, a minimum of one pre-ART and a minimum of two post-ART PBMC samples were available. The run of the v3.0 immunoSEQ assay was at survey level. Using immunoSEQ multiplex PCR, the repertoire was profiled, and TCRdb retains in-frame clones only, with some absent. The sample records about 11,000 clones, roughly 85% being singletons. The CDR3 contains 14 residues. Germline CDR1 reads LNHDA; CDR2 reads SQIVND (reference sequence). V lost 8 bases, J lost 4 bases, and 7 bases stayed unmatched. Study-wide findings and caveats: Against controls, HIV repertoires showed narrower ranges of CDR3 length. Relative to transplant donor controls, diversity remained lower despite increasing after ART.

The sample consisted of unsorted PBMCs, taken 1.2 years after starting antiretroviral therapy. The rearrangement joins TRBV19 to TRBJ2-2; TRBD1 aligns across 7 bases. The clonotype originates from a man aged 35-49 years with HIV. CDR3 nucleotides: TGTGCCAGTTCTACAGGGGTGGGCACCGGGGAGCTGTTTTTT. Its translation is CASSTGVGTGELFF.